This T cell receptor (beta chain) was sequenced during a study of OX40 agonist ivuxolimab in advanced cancers. The CDR3 extends over 13 amino acids. Germline CDR1 is ENHRY and CDR2 is SYGVKD. Between the trimmed V and J ends, which lost 6 bases and 6 bases, there was a span of 12 bases. Sequencing was performed with immunoSEQ multiplex PCR; in TCRdb, only in-frame clones are kept and a portion is missing. Seen here are approximately 70,000 clones, roughly 85% observed once, and the top ten hold nearly 8.5%. V and J are TRBV10-3 and TRBJ2-1; D is unclear. This specimen was CD4+ or CD8+ T cells sorted from blood, taken in a trial of the OX40 agonist ivuxolimab. The receptor was isolated from an adult with an advanced solid tumor such as melanoma, head and neck, liver or kidney cancer. In DNA form, the CDR3 reads TGTGCCATCAGGATTCCCAGTTCCAATGAGCAGTTCTTC. Encoded protein: CAIRIPSSNEQFF.